These 11 T cell receptor beta chains came from one sample sequenced in a study of blood T cell repertoires in COVID-19 (dated by TCRdb to between 2020 and 2021). Library preparation employed the immunoSEQ multiplex PCR assay. TCRdb re-hosts the immuneACCESS table, in-frame sequences only. Its copies lack some clones; in the studies checked, an unresolved V gene accounts for under half of them, and the cause for the rest is not known. This sample comprises about 150,000 clones, roughly 88% of them detected only once. Around 4.5% of the sample belongs to the ten largest clones. What was sequenced was PBMCs or T cells enriched from blood (not recorded which). These receptors were obtained from a man over 45 who had recovered from COVID-19.

The J gene is TRBJ2-7, the V gene TRBV6-1, with TRBD2 identical over 7 bases. Germline CDR1 MNHNS, CDR2 SASEGT. CDR3 length equals 15 residues. V trimming: 2 bases; J trimming: 2 bases; junction bases outside the gene matches: 6. The CDR3 DNA reads TGTGCCAGCAGTGAAATAACGGGAGGCCCCTACGAGCAGTACGTC. Translating gives CASSEITGGPYEQYV.

This sequence joins TRBV6-1 and TRBJ1-5; no definite D call. The CDR3 consists of 15 residues. The V end was cut by 0 bases, the J end by 0 bases, with 6 bases between. Germline V gene sequence: CDR1 MNHNS, CDR2 SASEGT. CDR3 in DNA: TGTGCCAGCAGTGAAGCCCACGGTAGCAATCAGCCCCAGCATTTT. The encoded protein is CASSEAHGSNQPQHF.

This rearrangement joins TRBV12-5 to TRBJ2-1, with 10 positions matching TRBD2. Germline loops: CDR1 LGHNT, CDR2 FRNRAP. Unmatched junction bases numbered 5, after V lost 6 bases and J lost 9 bases. The CDR3 covers 13 residues. CDR3 sequence (DNA): TGTGCTAGTGGACCTAGCGGGAGTAGTGAGCAGTTCTTC. This encodes CASGPSGSSEQFF.

The chain recombines TRBV6-5 with TRBJ1-3, with D perhaps TRBD1 (5 bases). This CDR3 region has 14 residues. CDR1 and CDR2 from the germline V gene are MNHEY and SVGAGI. V lost 4 bases to trimming and J lost 2 bases, with 9 bases between them. CDR3 sequence: CASSSRDAGNTIYF. The CDR3, as DNA: TGTGCCAGCAGTTCGCGGGACGCTGGAAACACCATATATTTT.

This chain joins TRBV5-8 and TRBJ1-6, with TRBD1 matching over 8 bases. With V trimmed by 3 bases and J by 7 bases, 6 bases remained unmatched. There are 15 residues in the CDR3. CDR1 is SGHTS, CDR2 YDEGEE, per germline. CDR3 DNA sequence: TGTGCCAGCAGCTACCGGACAGGGAGGAATTCACCCCTCCACTTT. Protein product: CASSYRTGRNSPLHF. Complete variable domain (other parts from reference TRBV5-8 and TRBJ1-6): EAGVTQSPTHLIKTRGQQATLRCSPISGHTSVYWYQQALGLGLQFLLWYDEGEERNRGNFPPRFSGRQFPNYSSELNVNALELEDSALYLCASSYRTGRNSPLHFGNGTRLTVT.

The V call is TRBV19, the J call TRBJ2-5, with 11 bases identical to TRBD2. V was clipped by 3 bases and J by 4 bases; unmatched bases: 4. The CDR3 sequence is 15 residues long. Germline CDR1 and CDR2: LNHDA and SQIVND (reference sequence). The CDR3 bases are TGTGCCAGTAGTATTAGACTAGCGGGGACAGAGACCCAGTACTTC. This encodes CASSIRLAGTETQYF.

This chain's CDR3 is CASSPRGEGTNEKLFF. The CDR3 nucleotides are TGTGCCAGCAGCCCAAGGGGGGAGGGAACTAATGAAAAACTGTTTTTT. J is TRBJ1-4 and V is TRBV3-1 (or the pseudogene TRBV3-2), with D perhaps matching TRBD1 (6 bases). V was trimmed by 4 bases and J by 1 base, leaving 13 bases between them. The CDR3 spans 16 residues. Germline-derived CDR1 and CDR2 are LGHDT and YNNKEL (reference sequence).

The chain recombines TRBV28 with TRBJ1-5; possible D gene TRBD1, 6 bases. From germline, CDR1 is MDHEN and CDR2 SYDVKM. The CDR3 has 13 residues. Trimming shortened V by 6 bases and J by 13 bases, and 19 bases separated the two germline ends. The CDR3 protein is CASRPPNADSQHF. Here the CDR3 DNA reads TGTGCCAGCAGACCCCCGAACGCGGACAGTCAGCATTTT.

The V call is TRBV28, the J call TRBJ1-2; possibly TRBD1 for D (5 bases). The CDR3 extends over 14 amino acids. Germline lookup yields CDR1 MDHEN and CDR2 SYDVKM. V was clipped by 3 bases and J by 8 bases, with 16 bases between them. CDR3 coding DNA: TGTGCCAGCAGTTTTAAAATGGGACTACGCGGCTACACCTTC. It translates to CASSFKMGLRGYTF.

The V call is TRBV7-2, the J call TRBJ1-3; 9 bases align to TRBD1. Germline V gene sequence: CDR1 SGHTA, CDR2 FQGNSA. Unmatched junction bases numbered 5, after V lost 4 bases and J lost 7 bases. The length of the CDR3 is 14 residues. Written as DNA, the CDR3 is TGTGCCAGCAGCTCTCTCGGGACAGGGAACACCATATATTTT. It codes for CASSSLGTGNTIYF. Looking up the rest from reference TRBV7-2 and TRBJ1-3 gives the full variable domain: GAGVSQSPSNKVTEKGKDVELRCDPISGHTALYWYRQSLGQGLEFLIYFQGNSAPDKSGLPSDRFSAERTGGSVSTLTIQRTQQEDSAVYLCASSSLGTGNTIYFGEGSWLTVV.

This clone was counted once. The chain couples TRBV9 to TRBJ2-3, with a tentative D call TRBD2 (5 bases). In germline, CDR1 is SGDLS, CDR2 YYNGEE. The CDR3 consists of 16 residues. Trimming shortened V by 1 base and J by 2 bases, and 14 bases separated the two germline ends. This chain's CDR3 is CASSVSGIENTDTQYF. In nucleotides, the CDR3 is TGTGCCAGCAGCGTAAGCGGAATTGAAAACACAGATACGCAGTATTTT. Supplemented by reference TRBV9 and TRBJ2-3, the full variable domain reads DSGVTQTPKHLITATGQRVTLRCSPRSGDLSVYWYQQSLDQGLQFLIQYYNGEERAKGNILERFSAQQFPDLHSELNLSSLELGDSALYFCASSVSGIENTDTQYFGPGTRLTVL.